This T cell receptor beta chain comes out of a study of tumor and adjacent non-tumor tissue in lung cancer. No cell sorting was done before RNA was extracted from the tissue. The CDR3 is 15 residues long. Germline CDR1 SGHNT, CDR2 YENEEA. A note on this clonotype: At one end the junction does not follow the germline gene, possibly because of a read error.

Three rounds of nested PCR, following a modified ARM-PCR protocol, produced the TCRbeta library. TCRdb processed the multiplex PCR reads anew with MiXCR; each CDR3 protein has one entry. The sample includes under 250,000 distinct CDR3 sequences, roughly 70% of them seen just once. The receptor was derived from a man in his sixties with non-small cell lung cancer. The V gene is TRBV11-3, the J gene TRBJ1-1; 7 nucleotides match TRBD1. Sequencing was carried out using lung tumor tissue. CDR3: CATSLDYRGNTEAFF. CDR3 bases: TGTGCCACCAGCTTAGACTACAGGGGAAACACTGAAGCTTTCTTT.